What follows are 19 T cell receptor beta chains derived from one specimen sequenced in a study of vaccination effects on CD4 cells after COVID-19. These TCRs' antigens remain unknown. Data came from immunoSEQ multiplex PCR; TCRdb stores just in-frame clones and leaves some out. The sample holds fewer than 60,000 clones, 65% to 80% seen once. The ViraFEST assay expanded antigen-specific CD4+ T cells with viral peptide pools before sequencing. Following an approximately 11-day culture, CD4+ T cells were purified. This individual tested PCR-positive for SARS-CoV-2 infection between March and December 2020. The sequencing here drew on CD4+ T cells from PBMCs cultured with HIV peptides, taken before COVID-19 vaccination. The subset is: HIV-1 Nef peptide pool negative control/reference culture. The receptors were gathered from a human donor who had a prior SARS-CoV-2 infection.

About this clone itself: Other DNA sequences in this specimen translate into the identical CDR3. This chain joins TRBV18 and TRBJ2-7; 12 nucleotides agree with TRBD1. The V gene's germline CDR1 is KGHSH and CDR2 LQKENI. V was clipped by 1 base and J by 7 bases; unmatched bases: 5. The CDR3 is 15 amino acids. The CDR3 sequence is CASSPQGQGAREQYF. CDR3 DNA sequence: TGTGCCAGCTCACCACAGGGACAGGGGGCGAGGGAGCAGTACTTC.

The chain employs TRBV9 and TRBJ2-6; TRBD1 matches 8 bases. Germline loops: CDR1 SGDLS, CDR2 YYNGEE. The CDR3 loop spans 17 amino acids. J was trimmed by 2 bases and V by 3 bases; bases with no gene match: 7. The CDR3 nucleotides read TGTGCCAGCAGCGACGACAGGGGCCTCACTGGGGCCAACGTCCTGACTTTC. This gives the protein CASSDDRGLTGANVLTF.

The chain employs TRBV6-5 and TRBJ1-2; D not resolved. The CDR3 is made up of 16 amino acids. CDR1 and CDR2 from the germline V gene are MNHEY and SVGAGI. V lost 0 bases, J lost 0 bases, and 11 bases lay in between. CDR3 sequence reads: CASSYSGGNTNYGYTF. In nucleotides, the CDR3 is TGTGCCAGCAGTTACTCCGGCGGTAACACTAACTATGGCTACACCTTC.

The genes are TRBV4-1 and TRBJ1-2; the match to TRBD1 covers 8 bases. Germline trimming cut 3 bases from V and 5 bases from J; bases unmatched to any gene: 11. In germline, CDR1 is MGHRA, CDR2 YSYEKL. CDR3 length: 16 amino acids. CDR3 in amino acids: CASSQVGQGRRYGYTF. CDR3 coding DNA: TGCGCCAGCAGCCAGGTAGGACAGGGAAGGCGGTATGGCTACACCTTC.

The gene calls are TRBV7-9 and TRBJ1-4, with D unclear. The V gene lost 3 bases and the J gene lost 8 bases, with 10 bases spanning the gap. CDR3 size: 13 residues. Germline CDR1 and CDR2: SEHNR and FQNEAQ (reference sequence). The CDR3 DNA reads as TGTGCCAGCAGCTTGATGACCGGGGAAAAACTGTTTTTT. Translated, it gives CASSLMTGEKLFF.

V gene TRBV12-5 combines with J gene TRBJ2-3; D may be TRBD1 (5 bases). CDR3 size: 15 residues. V lost 2 bases and J lost 5, with 14 bases in between. The germline gives CDR1 LGHNT, CDR2 FRNRAP. The CDR3, as DNA: TGTGCTAGTGGTTTGTCTATAGGGGTGGGAGATACGCAGTATTTT. It codes for CASGLSIGVGDTQYF.

The chain is built from TRBV11-3 and TRBJ2-5, with 8 bases matching TRBD2. With 5 bases clipped from V and 3 bases from J, the junction kept 8 bases outside the gene matches. Germline CDR1 and CDR2: SGHNT and YENEEA. CDR3 length: 15 residues. The chain's CDR3 is CASSRSGGQEETQYF. CDR3 sequence (DNA): TGTGCCAGCAGCCGCAGCGGGGGTCAGGAAGAGACCCAGTACTTC.

This clone was seen a handful of times. The chain uses TRBV9 and TRBJ2-2, with 9 positions matching TRBD2. V trimming: 2 bases; J trimming: 5 bases; junction bases outside the gene matches: 4. The CDR3 covers 15 residues. The V gene's germline CDR1 is SGDLS and CDR2 YYNGEE. The CDR3 nucleotides are TGTGCCAGCAGCGTTAGCGGGAGAACGACCGGGGAGCTGTTTTTT. It translates to CASSVSGRTTGELFF. Full variable domain (outside the CDR3, taken from reference TRBV9 and TRBJ2-2): DSGVTQTPKHLITATGQRVTLRCSPRSGDLSVYWYQQSLDQGLQFLIQYYNGEERAKGNILERFSAQQFPDLHSELNLSSLELGDSALYFCASSVSGRTTGELFFGEGSRLTVL.

The V gene is TRBV5-5, the J gene TRBJ2-5; perhaps D is TRBD1 or TRBD2 (5 bases each). The CDR3 has 13 amino acids. The germline V gene has CDR1 SGHKS and CDR2 YYEKEE (reference sequence). The V gene lost 4 bases and the J gene lost 4 bases, with 11 bases spanning the gap. CDR3 sequence (DNA): TGTGCCAGCAGCCGATCCGGGACAGAGACCCAGTACTTC. This translates into CASSRSGTETQYF.

This clone was observed a handful of times. In DNA form, the CDR3 reads TGTGCCAGCAGCCGACAGGGTTTGCCGCCCCAGCATTTT. Encoded protein: CASSRQGLPPQHF. V is TRBV3-1 (or the pseudogene TRBV3-2) and J is TRBJ1-5; 7 bases are a match to TRBD1. The J segment lost 9 bases and the V segment lost 4 bases, leaving 6 bases of the junction unmatched. The CDR3 loop spans 13 amino acids. Looked up from germline, CDR1 is LGHDT and CDR2 is YNNKEL (reference sequence).

The V gene is TRBV24-1, the J gene TRBJ2-6; 12 bases map to TRBD1. Germline assignment: CDR1 KGHDR and CDR2 SFDVKD. There are 17 residues in the CDR3. V lost 11 bases and J lost 3; bases outside the gene matches: 10. The CDR3 region has the DNA TGTGCCATCCGGCCGGGACAGGGGGCTGGTGGGGCCAACGTCCTGACTTTC. The encoded protein is CAIRPGQGAGGANVLTF.

The table lists this clone with a count of one. This chain uses TRBV15 with TRBJ2-2, with D tentatively TRBD2 (5 bases). Germline V gene data show CDR1 as LNHNV and CDR2 as YYDKDF (reference sequence). This CDR3 has 16 amino acids. The V end was cut by 1 base, the J end by 4 bases, with 13 bases between. The CDR3 sequence: CATSRGGIAVTGELFF. Here the CDR3 DNA reads TGTGCCACCAGCAGAGGAGGGATAGCTGTCACCGGGGAGCTGTTTTTT.

The J gene is TRBJ1-2, the V gene TRBV6-4; D is uncertain. The CDR3 is made up of 17 amino acids. The V end lost 3 bases, the J end lost 4 bases, and 21 bases lay between the germline ends. The germline V gene encodes CDR1 MRHNA and CDR2 SNTAGT. This CDR3 reads CASSELSPGHLGYGYTF. The CDR3 nucleotides are TGTGCCAGCAGTGAATTGTCCCCCGGCCACCTTGGCTATGGCTACACCTTC.

The chain couples TRBV4-3 to TRBJ1-2; D remains ambiguous. This CDR3 has 14 residues. Trimming stripped 0 bases from V and 8 bases from J, with 13 bases between. Germline lookup yields CDR1 LGHNA and CDR2 YSLEER. CDR3 sequence (DNA): TGCGCCAGCAGCCAAGATAAAGGCTCCGGGGGCTACACCTTC. Translated: CASSQDKGSGGYTF.

This chain links TRBV18 with TRBJ2-1; 10 positions agree with TRBD2. Germline-derived CDR1 and CDR2 are KGHSH and LQKENI. This CDR3 has 16 amino acids. With 0 bases clipped from V and 9 bases from J, the junction kept 8 bases outside the gene matches. The CDR3 protein is CASSPPTSGGAGEQFF. The DNA of the CDR3 is TGTGCCAGCTCACCACCGACAAGCGGGGGGGCGGGTGAGCAGTTCTTC. Full variable domain (outside the CDR3, taken from reference TRBV18 and TRBJ2-1): NAGVMQNPRHLVRRRGQEARLRCSPMKGHSHVYWYRQLPEEGLKFMVYLQKENIIDESGMPKERFSAEFPKEGPSILRIQQVVRGDSAAYFCASSPPTSGGAGEQFFGPGTRLTVL.

The gene calls are TRBV11-3 and TRBJ1-1; no firm D call. With 3 bases removed from V and 0 bases from J, the gap between germline ends came to 5 bases. Germline V gives CDR1 SGHNT, CDR2 YENEEA. The CDR3 consists of 13 residues. The CDR3 here is CASSFTLNTEAFF. The CDR3 DNA reads as TGTGCCAGCAGCTTTACCCTGAACACTGAAGCTTTCTTT. The whole variable domain, remainder taken from reference TRBV11-3 and TRBJ1-1, is EAGVVQSPRYKIIEKKQPVAFWCNPISGHNTLYWYLQNLGQGPELLIRYENEEAVDDSQLPKDRFSAERLKGVDSTLKIQPAELGDSAVYLCASSFTLNTEAFFGQGTRLTVV.

V gene TRBV14 combines with J gene TRBJ2-7; 9 bases are a match to TRBD2. Germline V lookup: CDR1 SGHDN, CDR2 FVKESK. V was clipped by 0 bases and J by 7 bases; unmatched bases: 10. There are 16 residues in the CDR3. The DNA of the CDR3 is TGTGCCAGCAGCCAAGAAGTGGGGACTAGCAGATTAGAGCAGTACTTC. Protein: CASSQEVGTSRLEQYF.

The J gene is TRBJ1-1, the V gene TRBV20-1; D not certain. The CDR3 runs 10 residues. Germline values: CDR1 DFQATT, CDR2 SNEGSKA (reference sequence). Trimming cost V 0 bases and J 7 bases, with 3 bases left between them. The CDR3 here is CSARDLEAFF. CDR3 in DNA: TGCAGTGCTAGAGACCTTGAAGCTTTCTTT.

This clone was detected only once. The chain carries TRBV19 and TRBJ2-3, with D possibly being TRBD1 (5 bases). Germline CDR1 is LNHDA and CDR2 is SQIVND (reference sequence). The CDR3 spans 15 residues. Trimming shortened V by 6 bases and J by 6 bases, and 19 bases separated the two germline ends. The DNA for the CDR3 is TGTGCCAGTAGCAAACGGACCAGGGAAGGTGATACGCAGTATTTT. Residues: CASSKRTREGDTQYF.